The T cell receptor (beta chain) under discussion was sequenced for a study of cytomegalovirus exposure and HLA in healthy donors (TCRdb year 2017). Notes on the research overall: An earlier analysis of some 600 of the donors reported 276 Gb of sequence data and approximately 120 million unique TCR beta sequences obtained from roughly 170 million T cells. The T cell repertoires of several hundred subjects were profiled by immunosequencing and related to cytomegalovirus serostatus. Rather than drawing on any new phenotypic data, the later analysis identified candidate immune exposures from TCR beta sequences and the way those sequences occurred across donors. The study aimed to test whether cataloging public T cell receptors could reveal signatures of past pathogen exposure. To predict cytomegalovirus infection status, the study brought together high-throughput TCR immunosequencing, statistical association of individual TCRs with disease status, and machine learning. Typing coverage differed by locus: A, B, C, DRB1 and DQB1 were typed in roughly 620-630 donors, DQA1 in approximately 520, DPA1 in 606, and DPB1 in roughly 470. On average, over 200,000 unique TCR beta nucleotide sequences were sequenced per donor among roughly 430 genotyped donors of the cohort, with approximately 18% of those sequences being non-productive. Because of strong linkage in the cohort, five DR-DQ haplotypes were treated as single units for association and clustering. Donor age, sex, ethnicity and CMV serostatus were compiled alongside the repertoire data. In addition to the first cohort of 666 subjects, a separate validation cohort of approximately 130 different subjects was used. In a later genetic analysis, genome-wide SNP genotypes for about 60% of the 666 donors were used, and that subset was treated as a discovery cohort. The genetic ancestry cluster associated with self-reported Caucasian donors included 81% of the 398 genotyped donors. About 330 gigabases of sequencing data and roughly 81 million unique TCR sequences made up an early release that covered several hundred HLA-typed donors. Every repertoire in the discovery cohort had been generated on one and the same sequencing platform. Both class I and class II loci were covered by HLA typing, at four-digit resolution. A later analysis re-examined previously published TCR beta repertoires from just over 650 donors and added high-resolution HLA genotyping to investigate patterns of TCR occurrence. An earlier analysis of 587 of the donors used high-throughput TCR beta sequencing to judge whether each TCR beta V gene segment behaved as functional or pseudogenic. The research as a whole found: In vitro tests confirmed that a few of the cytomegalovirus-associated TCR beta chains recognize cytomegalovirus antigens. The study listed approximately 160 TCR beta chains as associated with cytomegalovirus. For the cohort, immune exposure information was limited to CMV serostatus. In a later analysis, HLA-associated TCR beta chains showed more clonal expansion and lower generation probabilities than non-associated chains that were equally common. The cohort was sequenced for TCR beta chains only, and without alpha or paired-chain data the features that could be detected were limited. The presence/absence analyses assumed that sequencing depth was roughly uniform across donors, and that assumption may not be true. Broadly in line with IMGT annotations, most TCR beta V segments showed up in productive rearrangements about 90% or about 30% of the time in an earlier analysis of several hundred of the donors. A later analysis reported that several top co-occurrence clusters appeared linked to parvovirus B19, influenza, CMV and Epstein-Barr virus. Linkage disequilibrium might explain the correlated functional status among segregating V segments, but an unknown experimental factor could not be excluded. A later analysis found that most CMV-associated TCR beta chains appeared HLA-restricted, with HLA associations seemingly driven largely by CMV exposure. The classifier was reported to diagnose cytomegalovirus status with high specificity and sensitivity in both the original and validation cohorts. When HLA alleles, especially DR and DQ, strongly co-occurred, TCR associations were difficult to assign to individual alleles. An association between a missense DCLRE1C variant and V-gene and J-gene trimming of TCR beta chains was found in a later genetic analysis and replicated in an independent cohort. In a later genetic analysis, fewer N-insertions in productive TCRs were reported among donors in an Asian-associated ancestry cluster than the approximately 670-donor mean. Because counts were too low, more than 15 rarely observed V segments, including chromosome 9 orphons, were left out of the earlier analysis of about 500 of the donors. A later analysis associated about 16,000 TCR beta sequences with specific HLA alleles at a false discovery rate of 0.05. A further reported finding was that TCR beta sequences accurately predicted the HLA-A and HLA-B alleles for most subjects in the first cohort. A group of highly shared sequence variants was considered likely to be a technical artifact of the sequencing pipeline. It was suggested by the authors that the approach could potentially be generalized to other disease states and immunological phenotypes. Because HLA typing was missing for some donors at each locus, association tests included only the typed subset. Most TCR sequences were seen in very few donors, while some public TCRs were found in many individuals. The 87-base-pair reads could not distinguish some IMGT-functional V segments, including TRBV6-2 and TRBV6-3, so those segments were excluded. According to a later analysis, TCR association rates differed among HLA loci, with DRB1 alleles showing the most associated TCRs and HLA-C alleles showing the fewest.

Its CDR3 holds 15 amino acids, cysteine through phenylalanine. Only CDR3 DNA is held: 45 bases, read in frame from base 1. Here V drops 7 bases and J drops 1 base, and the junction holds 8 bases not matched to any gene. Taken from the germline V gene, the CDR1 and CDR2 loops are MNHNS and SASEGT. The cohort consisted of 650 to 850 healthy bone marrow donors. Cohort members were all nominally healthy when sampled, although unrecorded immune exposures were likely present. The donor tested CMV seronegative, placing the donor among the roughly 400 seronegative members of the cohort. Each donor provided a peripheral blood sample, and peripheral blood mononuclear cells were used for TCR beta sequencing. The Qiagen DNeasy Blood Extraction Kit was used to extract genomic DNA from the blood cell samples. Regarding this clone: Its antigen is currently not known. Base qualities are missing; no much larger clone stands one base away.

The library was obtained by the immunoSEQ multiplex PCR assay. A mixture of 60 forward primers for TCR Vbeta segments and 13 reverse primers for TCR Jbeta segments was used in the multiplex PCR. Amplification of the CDR3 region of rearranged TCR beta genes was performed with a multiplex PCR assay on genomic DNA. The amplified TCR beta libraries were sequenced on the Illumina HiSeq System as 87-base-pair reads. As for the authors' bioinformatics: Across the 640 or so repertoires, a later analysis counted 78 million or so unique TCR beta chains, some 11 million of which were shared by at least two donors. Raw reads were error-corrected and collapsed into unique sequences by a nearest-neighbor algorithm in which closely related sequences were merged to remove PCR and sequencing errors. V, D and J gene segments were assigned by aligning CDR3 sequences to IMGT reference sequences. For a sequence to be retained, at least a six-nucleotide match to both a V gene segment and a J gene segment was required. Rearrangements were classified as productive when the CDR3 lacked stop codons and remained in frame with V and J, and all other rearrangements were classified as non-productive. CDR3 was defined by IMGT convention, running from the second conserved V-encoded cysteine to the conserved J-encoded phenylalanine. The earlier analysis of about 610 of the donors excluded any sequence lacking an unambiguous match to a single V gene segment. An earlier analysis of 587 of the donors called V segments functional above 56.7% productive rearrangements and segregating when the between-donor standard deviation exceeded 5%. A statistical classification framework was built to diagnose cytomegalovirus status from the catalog of TCR beta chain sequences. In a later analysis, V and J genes were assigned by comparing TCR nucleotide sequences against IMGT/GENE-DB human TR gene sequences. In a later analysis, CDR3 sequences and most-parsimonious VDJ recombination scenarios were assigned using the TCRdist pipeline. In a later analysis, each TCR beta chain was defined by its CDR3 amino acid sequence together with its V-gene family, and reads lacking a unique V-gene family were excluded. A later analysis removed nearly 600 highly shared, low-generation-probability nucleotide sequences to deal with suspected cross-contamination and a sequencing artifact. A later analysis calculated a clonal expansion index for each public chain from normalized within-repertoire ranks of inferred template counts. In a later analysis, generation probabilities were computed using a VDJ recombination model fitted to out-of-frame rearrangements, and the results were checked against IGoR. A later analysis scored TCR-TCR, TCR-HLA and TCR-CMV co-occurrence with hypergeometric tests, applying a repertoire-size bias correction to TCR pairs. False discovery rates were estimated in a later analysis by permuting HLA or CMV assignments 20 times. A later analysis grouped co-occurring TCRs with DBSCAN, adding TCRdist sequence similarity when clustering within HLA-allele-positive subsets. For co-occurrence clustering, repertoires with fewer than 30,000 or more than 120,000 public chains were excluded, along with about five repertoires with anomalous nucleotide sharing. The clones in this table, taken by TCRdb from immuneACCESS, are in-frame only. Not every clone is retained; where verified, under half of the shortfall comes from an unresolved V gene, and the cause of the rest is unknown. From that table come the V and J calls and clone size; the DNA was used to work out D and trimming. The sample has a few hundred thousand clones on record, around 80% of them singletons. Of the sample, about 16% is held by the ten largest clones.

Sequencing was performed on PBMCs. The TCR originated in a man aged 40-49 years in good health and CMV-seronegative. Rearrangement joined TRBV6-1 to TRBJ1-1, with 8 bases aligning to TRBD1. The CDR3 region reads CASTPRDRRNTEAFF. At the DNA level, the sequence is TGTGCCAGCACCCCGAGGGACAGGAGGAACACTGAAGCTTTCTTT.